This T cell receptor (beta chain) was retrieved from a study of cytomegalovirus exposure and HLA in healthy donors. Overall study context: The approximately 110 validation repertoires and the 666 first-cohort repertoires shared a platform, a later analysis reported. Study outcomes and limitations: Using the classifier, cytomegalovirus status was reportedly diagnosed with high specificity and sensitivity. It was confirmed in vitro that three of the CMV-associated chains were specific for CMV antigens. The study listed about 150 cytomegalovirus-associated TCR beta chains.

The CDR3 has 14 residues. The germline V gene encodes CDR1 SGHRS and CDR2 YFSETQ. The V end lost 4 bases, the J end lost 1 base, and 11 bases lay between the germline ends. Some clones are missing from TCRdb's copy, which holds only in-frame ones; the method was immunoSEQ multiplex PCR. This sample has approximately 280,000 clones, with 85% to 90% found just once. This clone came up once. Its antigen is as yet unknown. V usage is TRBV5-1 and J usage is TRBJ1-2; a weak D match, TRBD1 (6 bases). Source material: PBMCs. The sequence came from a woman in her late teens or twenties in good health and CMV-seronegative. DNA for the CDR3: TGCGCCAGCAGCCGGGACAACCTTAACTATGGCTACACCTTC. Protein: CASSRDNLNYGYTF.